The clone carrying this TCR beta chain has a single count. These data originate in a study of blood T cell repertoires in COVID-19. Study-wide context: From T cells, B-cell-depleted T cells, or PBMCs came the material, which was cDNA or gDNA.

The CDR3 totals 13 residues. Germline loops: CDR1 LNHDA, CDR2 SQIVND (reference sequence). The authors' processing: How many nucleated cells were present was estimated from reference gene primer amplification. The table came from immunoSEQ multiplex PCR; TCRdb's copy has only in-frame clones and leaves some out. The V and J calls and clone size come from that table; D and trimming were worked out from the DNA. The table records some 230,000 clones, about nine tenths of them present only once. The chain carries TRBV19 and TRBJ1-4; D is uncertain. Material: peripheral blood. This sequence originates from a man younger than 45 who had recovered from COVID-19. For the CDR3, the DNA is TGTGCTACTAGCGGCCCTCTTAGTGAAAAACTGTTTTTT. This translates into CATSGPLSEKLFF.